What follows is one T cell receptor beta chain and its context. The antigen remains undetermined. The data derive from a study of identical twins. Overall study findings and caveats: Where out-of-frame alpha sequences were twin-shared, they showed excess low generation probability. A lower insertion count was a feature of abundant cord blood beta clonotypes, with no such feature in memory repertoires.

The CDR3 sequence is 13 residues long. Per the germline V gene, CDR1 is SEHNR and CDR2 is FQNEAQ (reference sequence). The V gene lost 3 bases and the J gene lost 9 bases, with 12 bases spanning the gap. TCRdb redid the calling of the 5' RACE reads with MiXCR, one entry per CDR3 protein. This sample carries 430,000 or so distinct CDR3 sequences, 20% to 30% of them seen once, and the ten largest clones take 2.9%. The sample also formed part of further work on T cells expressing NK-cell markers. As reported in that work: The CD3+CD56-NKG2C+ fraction was also led by these clonotypes in a handful of donors. Uncertainty persisted over the HCMV specificity of expanded NKG2C+ T cell clones.

The TCR was taken from a woman under 30 in good health. This chain joins TRBV7-9 and TRBJ1-5, with D possibly matching TRBD1 (6 bases). Sequenced input: CD4+ T cells sorted from blood. The CDR3 reads CASSLEGGLPQHF. The CDR3 DNA sequence: TGTGCCAGCAGCTTGGAGGGGGGCCTGCCCCAGCATTTT. Complete variable domain (other parts from reference TRBV7-9 and TRBJ1-5): DTGVSQNPRHKITKRGQNVTFRCDPISEHNRLYWYRQTLGQGPEFLTYFQNEAQLEKSRLLSDRFSAERPKGSFSTLEIQRTEQGDSAMYLCASSLEGGLPQHFGDGTRLSIL.